One and the same sample provided the 23 T cell receptor beta chains below, sequenced in a study of T cells in Graves' hyperthyroidism and ophthalmopathy. Authors of the study amplified TCR beta CDR3 regions from RNA transcripts. Carried out on the TCR CDR3, a first-round RT-PCR used the HTBI primer set. From the multiplex PCR reads, TCRdb called clonotypes with MiXCR, one entry per CDR3 protein. The sample carries roughly 200,000 distinct CDR3 sequences, around 20% recorded once. The sequenced sample was blood. The source is a man between 40 and 49 years old with Graves' hyperthyroidism.

In its sample, this clonotype was seen many times. V usage is TRBV27 and J usage is TRBJ1-1; D is ambiguous. Looked up from germline, CDR1 is MNHEY and CDR2 is SMNVEV (reference sequence). This CDR3 region has 15 residues. V lost 3 bases to trimming and J lost 4 bases, with 15 bases between them. The CDR3: CASSFDRNLGTEAFF. For the CDR3, the DNA is TGTGCCAGCAGTTTCGATCGAAATTTAGGCACTGAAGCTTTCTTT.

The CDR3 spells CASSEDRGETQYF. Here the CDR3 DNA reads TGTGCCAGCAGTGAGGACAGGGGAGAGACCCAGTACTTC. J is TRBJ2-5 and V is TRBV6-1, with 9 bases identical to TRBD1. V gave up 3 bases and J gave up 4 bases; unmatched junction bases: 0. Looked up from germline, CDR1 is MNHNS and CDR2 is SASEGT. The CDR3 contains 13 residues.

Here the CDR3 reads CASSMGPAYEQYF. CDR3 DNA sequence: TGTGCCAGTAGTATGGGGCCAGCCTACGAGCAGTACTTC. The chain links TRBV19 to TRBJ2-7; perhaps TRBD1 as D (5 bases). V was pared by 3 bases and J by 2 bases, with 8 bases between. Germline CDR1 reads LNHDA; CDR2 reads SQIVND (reference sequence). CDR3 length: 13 residues.

This clonotype has ten or more counts. Here the CDR3 reads CASRTELAGAYNEQFF. The CDR3 DNA reads TGTGCCAGCAGAACCGAACTAGCGGGGGCCTACAATGAGCAGTTCTTC. The chain links TRBV6-2 or TRBV6-3 to TRBJ2-1; 11 nucleotides line up with TRBD2. This CDR3 is 16 amino acids long. Germline-derived CDR1 and CDR2 are MNHEY and SVGEGT. Trimming removed 6 bases from V and 2 bases from J; junction bases left unmatched: 6.

This clonotype occurred many times. The chain uses TRBV6-2 or TRBV6-3 and TRBJ2-5, with 13 bases matching TRBD2. V gave up 5 bases and J gave up 3 bases; unmatched junction bases: 6. Germline CDR1 MNHEY, CDR2 SVGEGT. There are 16 residues in the CDR3. The CDR3 DNA follows: TGTGCCAGCAGTCCGGCGGGGACTAGCGGGGAAGAGACCCAGTACTTC. Protein: CASSPAGTSGEETQYF.

This chain links TRBV14 with TRBJ1-2, with D uncertain. Deletions cut 0 bases from V and 7 bases from J, with 18 bases between. Germline CDR1 is SGHDN and CDR2 is FVKESK. CDR3 length: 16 amino acids. The CDR3, as DNA: TGTGCCAGCAGCCAAGATCACGGTTGGCGGGGAGGTGGCTACACCTTC. It translates to CASSQDHGWRGGGYTF.

This clonotype was recorded at least ten times. The genes are TRBV6-1 and TRBJ1-1, with 11 bases aligning to TRBD1. Germline V gives CDR1 MNHNS, CDR2 SASEGT. Germline trimming cut 6 bases from V and 3 bases from J; bases unmatched to any gene: 12. CDR3 size: 17 residues. The CDR3 nucleotides are TGTGCCAGCAGCCCCACCCGGACAGGGGGCGAGTACACTGAAGCTTTCTTT. Its protein is CASSPTRTGGEYTEAFF.

About this clonotype itself: This may be a read error, as it is one base from a much larger clone. The rearrangement uses TRBV30 and TRBJ2-7, with 10 bases fitting TRBD1. Germline CDR1 reads GTSNPN; CDR2 reads SVGIG (reference sequence). With 2 bases clipped from V and 2 bases from J, the junction kept 3 bases outside the gene matches. This CDR3 is built from 14 residues. The CDR3 nucleotides are TGTGCCTGGAGTTGGGACAGGGGAGCCTACGAGCAGTACTTC. As protein: CAWSWDRGAYEQYF.

There are many counts of this clonotype. The chain uses TRBV7-2 and TRBJ1-5, with D hard to call. The CDR3 is 12 residues long. Trimming took 4 bases from V and 6 from J, leaving 7 bases between them. The germline V gene has CDR1 SGHTA and CDR2 FQGNSA. The CDR3 nucleotides read TGTGCCAGCAGCTCCTTTTTTCAGCCCCAGCATTTT. Protein product: CASSSFFQPQHF.

The chain has TRBV20-1 and TRBJ2-7; D remains ambiguous. The V end lost 3 bases, the J end lost 3 bases, and 6 bases lay between the germline ends. CDR3 length: 11 residues. Germline-derived CDR1 and CDR2 are DFQATT and SNEGSKA (reference sequence). This chain's CDR3 is CSASRIYEQYF. CDR3 DNA sequence: TGCAGTGCTAGTAGGATCTACGAGCAGTACTTC.

This clonotype was seen a few times. For the CDR3, the DNA is TGTGCCAGTAAGTCCTCAGGGGAAGGGAGCACAGATACGCAGTATTTT. Translation gives CASKSSGEGSTDTQYF. The rearrangement joins TRBV19 to TRBJ2-3; possible D gene TRBD1, 6 bases. The V gene's germline CDR1 is LNHDA and CDR2 SQIVND (reference sequence). Trimming left V 7 bases short and J 0 bases short, with 17 bases between. This CDR3 contains 16 residues. Full variable domain (remainder filled in from reference TRBV19 and TRBJ2-3): DGGITQSPKYLFRKEGQNVTLSCEQNLNHDAMYWYRQDPGQGLRLIYYSQIVNDFQKGDIAEGYSVSREKKESFPLTVTSAQKNPTAFYLCASKSSGEGSTDTQYFGPGTRLTVL.

This clonotype was detected a few times. This sequence joins TRBV29-1 and TRBJ2-1; D not certain. The CDR3 loop spans 15 amino acids. Germline-derived CDR1 and CDR2 are SQVTM and ANQGSEA. Trimming pared 3 bases from V and 6 bases from J, leaving 18 bases between. The CDR3 DNA sequence: TGCAGCGTTGACTTAGGTTTGGGCGGATTCAATGAGCAGTTCTTC. It encodes CSVDLGLGGFNEQFF.

As concerns this clonotype: It may be a read error: a sequence one base away is much more abundant. This chain links TRBV2 with TRBJ2-5, with a tentative D call TRBD2 (6 bases). The V end lost 3 bases, the J end lost 7 bases, and 15 bases lay between the germline ends. This CDR3 spans 14 amino acids. The germline gives CDR1 SNHLY, CDR2 FYNNEI. CDR3 residues: CASSDGLSTGTQYF. In DNA form, the CDR3 reads TGTGCCAGCAGTGATGGACTATCGACGGGGACCCAGTACTTC.

The sample holds one count of this clonotype. This chain joins TRBV5-1 and TRBJ2-3, with 11 bases matching TRBD2. V was pared by 3 bases and J by 5 bases, with 2 bases of the junction left unmatched. There are 14 residues in the CDR3. Germline V gives CDR1 SGHRS, CDR2 YFSETQ. The CDR3 DNA sequence: TGCGCCAGCAGCTCGGGGACTAGCGGAGATACGCAGTATTTT. This codes for CASSSGTSGDTQYF.

This clonotype was seen repeatedly, ten times or more. The gene calls are TRBV3-1 and TRBJ2-2; D gene ambiguous. The V end lost 0 bases, the J end lost 3 bases, and 2 bases lay between the germline ends. Germline V CDR1 and CDR2: LGHDT, YNNKEL (reference sequence). This CDR3 region has 13 residues. The CDR3 loop reads CASSQDDTGELFF. CDR3 nucleotide sequence: TGTGCCAGCAGCCAAGATGACACCGGGGAGCTGTTTTTT.

This clonotype appeared many times. The chain is built from TRBV4-3 and TRBJ2-5, with D perhaps being TRBD1 or TRBD2 (5 bases each). Trimming pared 0 bases from V and 4 bases from J, leaving 15 bases between. The V gene's germline CDR1 is LGHNA and CDR2 YSLEER. The CDR3 has 16 amino acids. The CDR3 sequence: CASSQESRSGGETQYF. The CDR3 region has the DNA TGCGCCAGCAGCCAAGAGTCCCGGAGTGGGGGAGAGACCCAGTACTTC.

At least ten counts were recorded for this clonotype. V is TRBV6-1 and J is TRBJ2-5; D is unclear. The CDR3 is made up of 13 amino acids. Trimming shortened V by 8 bases and J by 2 bases, and 12 bases separated the two germline ends. Germline V gene lookup returns CDR1 MNHNS and CDR2 SASEGT. The CDR3 DNA is TGTGCCAGCGTAACGACTCCACAAGAGACCCAGTACTTC. This sequence encodes CASVTTPQETQYF.

This clonotype was detected a few times. The chain is built from TRBV20-1 and TRBJ2-3; TRBD2 matches 9 bases. This CDR3 contains 15 residues. V lost 0 bases and J lost 1; bases outside the gene matches: 2. Germline CDR1 and CDR2: DFQATT and SNEGSKA (reference sequence). DNA of the CDR3: TGCAGTGCTAGAGAGCCTAGCGGGGGCACAGATACGCAGTATTTT. Its protein product is CSAREPSGGTDTQYF.

This clonotype occurred many times. The rearrangement uses TRBV5-1 and TRBJ2-5, with D perhaps given as TRBD1 or TRBD2 (5 bases each). Germline values: CDR1 SGHRS, CDR2 YFSETQ. This CDR3 has 15 amino acids. Trimming pared 5 bases from V and 5 bases from J, leaving 19 bases between. In nucleotides, the CDR3 is TGCGCCAGCAGAGGAGGACATTCCCCGGAGGAGACCCAGTACTTC. This sequence encodes CASRGGHSPEETQYF.

This clonotype was observed a few times. The gene calls are TRBV5-1 and TRBJ2-3; 13 positions agree with TRBD2. Trimming cost V 1 base and J 2 bases; bases outside gene matches: 7. The V gene's germline CDR1 is SGHRS and CDR2 YFSETQ. This CDR3 is built from 18 residues. The CDR3 nucleotides are TGCGCCAGCAGCTTGTCCCGGACTAGCGGGGGAGACACAGATACGCAGTATTTT. Protein: CASSLSRTSGGDTDTQYF.

This clonotype was picked up many times. V and J are TRBV6-7 and TRBJ2-1, with unresolved D. TRBV6-7 is an ORF, and what it does is uncertain. V dropped 11 bases and J dropped 8 bases, with 13 bases sitting between them. The CDR3 has 11 amino acids. CDR3 DNA: TGTGCCGGACCCAGGAGCGATGAGCAGTTCTTC. Protein: CAGPRSDEQFF.

V is TRBV2 and J is TRBJ2-1; perhaps TRBD2 as D (6 bases). The V gene lost 10 bases and the J gene lost 9 bases, with 19 bases spanning the gap. This CDR3 is built from 13 residues. Germline loops: CDR1 SNHLY, CDR2 FYNNEI. The CDR3 DNA follows: TGTGCCATCAGCCGCCGACTAGGCACTGAGCAGTTCTTC. This translates into CAISRRLGTEQFF.

The chain joins TRBV10-3 to TRBJ1-6; D perhaps matches TRBD1 (6 bases). CDR1 and CDR2 (germline): ENHRY, SYGVKD. CDR3 length: 13 residues. Trimming pared 3 bases from V and 8 bases from J, leaving 8 bases between. The CDR3 region is CAISEGQYSPLHF. The CDR3 DNA follows: TGTGCCATCAGTGAAGGACAGTATTCACCCCTCCACTTT.